Following are 30 T cell receptor beta chains from one sample sequenced in a study of response to subunit inactivated influenza vaccine. TCRdb redid the calling of the RT-PCR reads with MiXCR, one entry per CDR3 protein. The table records roughly 710,000 distinct CDR3 sequences, approximately 14% of them present only once. The specimen was PBMCs from blood, collected less than 15 days before vaccination. These receptors were collected from a man aged 45-65 years who received an inactivated influenza vaccine.

This chain joins TRBV20-1 and TRBJ2-7, with 10 bases lining up with TRBD2. The germline CDR1 and CDR2 sequences are DFQATT and SNEGSKA (reference sequence). CDR3 length equals 15 residues. J gave up 2 bases and V 3 bases, and 7 bases lay outside the gene matches. The CDR3 DNA reads TGCAGTGCTAGGGCCCAAGCGGGAGGGCCCTACGAGCAGTACTTC. Translated: CSARAQAGGPYEQYF.

This chain uses TRBV12-3 or TRBV12-4 with TRBJ1-5; D gene uncertain. This CDR3 has 16 residues. Trimming removed 0 bases at V and 1 base at J, with 10 bases between. CDR3 in amino acids: CASSLAGQQSNQPQHF. The DNA for the CDR3 is TGTGCCAGCAGTTTAGCAGGGCAGCAGAGCAATCAGCCCCAGCATTTT.

The chain links TRBV5-1 to TRBJ2-1; no clear D. Germline-derived CDR1 and CDR2 are SGHRS and YFSETQ. This CDR3 has 14 residues. Trimming stripped 5 bases from V and 6 bases from J, with 15 bases between. The CDR3 sequence: CASSLTGPANEQFF. The CDR3 DNA is TGCGCCAGCAGTTTAACCGGGCCGGCCAATGAGCAGTTCTTC.

Ten or more counts support this clonotype. J is TRBJ1-6 and V is TRBV27; the match to TRBD1 covers 11 bases. The CDR3 extends over 14 amino acids. V lost 3 bases, J lost 10 bases, and 2 bases stayed unmatched. Germline CDR1 is MNHEY and CDR2 is SMNVEV (reference sequence). CDR3 bases: TGTGCCAGCAGTTTCGGGACAGGGGGATCACCCCTCCACTTT. Residues: CASSFGTGGSPLHF.

This clonotype was observed a handful of times. The V call is TRBV20-1, the J call TRBJ1-2; no clear D gene. The CDR3 has 12 amino acids. CDR1 DFQATT and CDR2 SNEGSKA come from the germline V gene (reference sequence). V lost 6 bases, J lost 3 bases, and 11 bases lay in between. CDR3 residues: CSAFDGHYGYTF. CDR3 in DNA: TGCAGTGCATTCGACGGACACTATGGCTACACCTTC.

This clonotype was seen only once. An end of the junction does not agree with germline; a read error may underlie this. This chain joins TRBV5-1 and TRBJ2-3, with D hard to call. CDR1 and CDR2 (germline): SGHRS, YFSETQ. This CDR3 is 13 amino acids long. CDR3 amino acids: CSSSPPSTDTQYF. DNA for the CDR3: TGCTCCAGCAGTCCCCCCAGCACAGATACGCAGTATTTT.

The table lists this clonotype with a few counts. This chain uses TRBV29-1 with TRBJ2-7; 12 bases agree with TRBD2. The germline gives CDR1 SQVTM, CDR2 ANQGSEA. The CDR3 is 14 residues long. Trimming cost V 5 bases and J 0 bases; bases outside gene matches: 2. CDR3 sequence (DNA): TGCAGCGTTACGGGACTAGCGGGCTCCTACGAGCAGTACTTC. Translation gives CSVTGLAGSYEQYF.

The chain recombines TRBV12-3 or TRBV12-4 with TRBJ2-2, with D uncertain. This CDR3 spans 14 amino acids. V was clipped by 4 bases and J by 7 bases, with 13 bases between them. The CDR3 DNA follows: TGTGCCAGCAGTTCCCGTGGGGTGATCGGGGAGCTGTTTTTT. Amino acids: CASSSRGVIGELFF.

To note about this clonotype: The junction differs from germline at one of its ends, possibly a read error. The rearrangement joins TRBV7-7 to TRBJ2-5, with D perhaps given as TRBD1 or TRBD2 (5 bases each). The CDR3 has 15 amino acids. CDR1 and CDR2 (germline): SSHAT, FNYEAQ (reference sequence). CDR3 sequence reads: CASSFGEGSFETQYF. The CDR3, as DNA: TGTGCTAGCAGCTTCGGTGAGGGGAGTTTCGAGACCCAGTACTTC.

The V and J genes are TRBV20-1 and TRBJ1-4; D ambiguous. The V end lost 6 bases, the J end lost 7 bases, and 9 bases lay between the germline ends. CDR1 is DFQATT and CDR2 is SNEGSKA in the germline V gene (reference sequence). This CDR3 comprises 11 residues. The CDR3 sequence: CSAGVTEKLFF. The CDR3 nucleotides read TGCAGTGCCGGGGTAACTGAAAAACTGTTTTTT.

This chain links TRBV2 with TRBJ1-6, with a possible D match to TRBD1 (6 bases). CDR1 and CDR2 from the germline V gene are SNHLY and FYNNEI. The CDR3 is 16 amino acids. V was cut by 6 bases and J by 8 bases, with 20 bases left in between. CDR3: CASSADQGSSYSPLHF. The CDR3 DNA reads TGTGCCAGCAGCGCGGATCAGGGGTCTTCCTATTCACCCCTCCACTTT.

This clonotype has a handful of counts. The rearrangement uses TRBV4-3 and TRBJ2-3, with 12 bases matching TRBD2. Trimming removed 10 bases from V and 2 bases from J; junction bases left unmatched: 4. The CDR3 length is 14 residues. Germline V gene sequence: CDR1 LGHNA, CDR2 YSLEER. CDR3 protein: CANGLAGFTDTQYF. The CDR3 DNA follows: TGCGCCAACGGACTAGCGGGATTCACAGATACGCAGTATTTT.

This clonotype was found a few times. The chain employs TRBV10-1 and TRBJ2-1, with D maybe TRBD2 (6 bases). Germline V gene lookup returns CDR1 WNHNN and CDR2 SYGVQD (reference sequence). Deletions cut 5 bases from V and 7 bases from J, with 18 bases between. This CDR3 region has 15 residues. This CDR3 reads CASSQTMGGSNEQFF. The DNA of the CDR3 is TGCGCCAGCAGTCAGACGATGGGGGGAAGTAATGAGCAGTTCTTC.

This clonotype was recorded a few times. The chain employs TRBV6-5 and TRBJ1-1; D unresolved. This CDR3 region has 14 residues. V was shortened by 2 bases and J by 1 base, with 8 bases between the two germline ends. Looked up from germline, CDR1 is MNHEY and CDR2 is SVGAGI. The CDR3 loop is CASSYVQENTEAFF. CDR3 nucleotide sequence: TGTGCCAGCAGTTACGTGCAGGAGAACACTGAAGCTTTCTTT.

This clonotype has only a few counts. This chain links TRBV10-2 with TRBJ1-4; D gene uncertain. CDR3 length: 14 residues. In germline, CDR1 is WSHSY, CDR2 SAAADI. The V and J ends lost 5 bases and 5 bases respectively, with 12 bases between them. Here the CDR3 DNA reads TGCGCCAGCAGTAGAATCGGGCGAAATGAAAAACTGTTTTTT. Translated: CASSRIGRNEKLFF.

This clonotype has a handful of counts. The chain joins TRBV20-1 to TRBJ1-5, with 7 bases that match TRBD1. This CDR3 has 14 residues. Germline V gene lookup returns CDR1 DFQATT and CDR2 SNEGSKA (reference sequence). Trimming removed 4 bases from V and 2 bases from J; junction bases left unmatched: 5. CDR3 coding DNA: TGCAGTGCTACACAGGGGACCGGCAATCAGCCCCAGCATTTT. This codes for CSATQGTGNQPQHF.

This clonotype was seen a handful of times. The rearrangement joins TRBV25-1 to TRBJ2-5; TRBD1 agrees at 9 bases. Germline CDR1 and CDR2: MGHDK and SYGVNS. V trimming: 2 bases; J trimming: 2 bases; junction bases outside the gene matches: 9. The CDR3 has 17 amino acids. Here the CDR3 reads CASSETWDRAVQETQYF. For the CDR3, the DNA is TGTGCCAGCAGTGAAACCTGGGACAGGGCTGTACAAGAGACCCAGTACTTC.

The gene calls are TRBV15 and TRBJ2-2; D is unclear. CDR1 and CDR2 (germline): LNHNV, YYDKDF (reference sequence). Trimming removed 1 base at V and 6 bases at J, with 9 bases between. CDR3 size: 14 residues. The DNA of the CDR3 is TGTGCCACCAGCAGAGTTTCCCAGTCCGGGGAGCTGTTTTTT. Its translation is CATSRVSQSGELFF.

The J gene is TRBJ2-1, the V gene TRBV4-3; D is unresolved. Trimming removed 1 base from V and 7 bases from J, with 11 bases in between. The CDR3 contains 14 residues. Germline V gene data show CDR1 as LGHNA and CDR2 as YSLEER. The CDR3 DNA is TGCGCCAGCAGCCAAGGCGTACTGGCGAATGAGCAGTTCTTC. It specifies CASSQGVLANEQFF.

In its sample, this clonotype was seen once. The chain couples TRBV12-3 or TRBV12-4 to TRBJ2-2; TRBD2 agrees at 9 bases. CDR3 length: 16 residues. The V and J ends lost 7 bases and 0 bases, in that order; junction bases with no gene match: 6. Here the CDR3 reads CASKPAGGANTGELFF. Here the CDR3 DNA reads TGTGCCAGCAAGCCAGCGGGGGGAGCGAACACCGGGGAGCTGTTTTTT.

The chain uses TRBV24-1 and TRBJ2-1; 8 bases map to TRBD2. The J segment lost 7 bases and the V segment lost 9 bases, leaving 19 bases of the junction unmatched. The germline V gene has CDR1 KGHDR and CDR2 SFDVKD. CDR3 size: 17 residues. The CDR3 bases are TGTGCCACCGTGAAAGGGTTCGCAGCGGGAGTCGGGAATGAGCAGTTCTTC. It encodes CATVKGFAAGVGNEQFF.

The table lists this clonotype with a few counts. This chain uses TRBV4-3 with TRBJ2-7, with D unclear. CDR3 length: 15 amino acids. CDR1 is LGHNA and CDR2 is YSLEER in the germline V gene. The ends were cut back, 0 bases at V and 0 bases at J, with 9 bases in the middle. CDR3 amino acids: CASSQDLADSYEQYF. The CDR3 DNA is TGCGCCAGCAGCCAAGATTTGGCAGACTCCTACGAGCAGTACTTC.

In this sample, this clonotype turned up a few times. This chain joins TRBV24-1 and TRBJ2-7, with TRBD2 matching 10 bases. Unmatched junction bases numbered 20, after V lost 3 bases and J lost 7 bases. Germline V lookup: CDR1 KGHDR, CDR2 SFDVKD. CDR3 length: 19 residues. CDR3 DNA sequence: TGTGCCACCAGTGATCCCCCATACGCCTCCCCAAGCGGGGGGGCTGAGCAGTACTTC. Translated: CATSDPPYASPSGGAEQYF.

This clonotype was counted a few times. The J gene is TRBJ2-2, the V gene TRBV5-6; no reliable D call. The CDR3 totals 15 residues. V shed 0 bases and J shed 3 bases, with 9 bases lying between them. Germline CDR1 and CDR2: SGHDT and YYEEEE. The CDR3 region is CASSLVDGHTGELFF. In DNA, the CDR3 is TGTGCCAGCAGCTTGGTAGATGGGCACACCGGGGAGCTGTTTTTT.

This clonotype was observed a few times. The rearrangement uses TRBV7-9 and TRBJ2-3; 8 nucleotides match TRBD2. With V trimmed by 3 bases and J by 2 bases, 4 bases remained unmatched. Germline V gene data show CDR1 as SEHNR and CDR2 as FQNEAQ (reference sequence). This CDR3 contains 15 residues. The CDR3 loop is CASSFGGAPTDTQYF. CDR3 DNA sequence: TGTGCCAGCAGCTTCGGGGGGGCCCCCACAGATACGCAGTATTTT.

This clonotype was found a few times. V usage is TRBV11-2 and J usage is TRBJ2-7, with 9 bases matching TRBD2. Germline loops: CDR1 SGHAT, CDR2 FQNNGV. CDR3 length equals 15 residues. The V gene end was trimmed by 1 base and the J gene end by 3 bases; junction bases not matched to a gene: 4. The CDR3: CASSLGGRGHYEQYF. DNA for the CDR3: TGTGCCAGCAGCTTAGGCGGGAGGGGGCACTACGAGCAGTACTTC.

The chain combines TRBV28 with TRBJ2-7; TRBD2 matches at 10 bases. Trimming at V came to 4 bases and at J to 2 bases, leaving 8 bases not matched to a gene. Germline assignment: CDR1 MDHEN and CDR2 SYDVKM. The length of the CDR3 is 16 residues. In nucleotides, the CDR3 is TGTGCCAGCAGTTCCCCTCTAGCGGGGGCGGCCTACGAGCAGTACTTC. Its translation is CASSSPLAGAAYEQYF.

This clonotype showed up just a few times. The chain has TRBV4-3 and TRBJ1-5; no clear D. V was cut by 0 bases and J by 7 bases, with 13 bases left in between. Germline values: CDR1 LGHNA, CDR2 YSLEER. The CDR3 spans 15 residues. CDR3 in DNA: TGCGCCAGCAGCCAAGATCTTAGTAGGACGCAGCCCCAGCATTTT. It codes for CASSQDLSRTQPQHF.

This clonotype was found many times. The CDR3 is CASSQLPGTSGYNEQFF. The DNA of the CDR3 is TGCGCCAGCAGCCAGCTCCCCGGGACTAGCGGATACAATGAGCAGTTCTTC. This chain uses TRBV4-1 with TRBJ2-1; 11 bases fit TRBD2. CDR3 length equals 17 residues. The ends lost 3 bases at V and 4 bases at J; junction bases unmatched: 8. CDR1 is MGHRA and CDR2 is YSYEKL in the germline V gene.

This clonotype showed up many times. This rearrangement joins TRBV12-3 or TRBV12-4 to TRBJ1-5; D is ambiguous. CDR3 size: 12 residues. Between the trimmed V and J ends, which lost 2 bases and 7 bases, there was a span of 6 bases. This CDR3 reads CASSLLGQPQHF. The CDR3 DNA sequence: TGTGCCAGCAGTTTATTAGGGCAGCCCCAGCATTTT.